This TCR beta chain was obtained from a study of OX40 agonist ivuxolimab in advanced cancers. Across the study: Dose-escalation patients' cancers were hepatocellular carcinoma, melanoma, renal cell or head and neck cancer.

The CDR3 loop spans 12 amino acids. Germline values: CDR1 SGHNT, CDR2 YENEEA. V was clipped by 4 bases and J by 4 bases, with 8 bases between them. Repertoires were generated with immunoSEQ multiplex PCR, while TCRdb's copy carries only in-frame clones and drops some. Seen here are about 27,000 clones, 85% observed once, and the top ten hold roughly 50%. V is TRBV11-3 and J is TRBJ2-7; no clear D gene. The TCR originated in an adult with an advanced solid tumor such as melanoma, head and neck, liver or kidney cancer. The specimen comprised CD4+ or CD8+ T cells sorted from blood, sampled in a trial of the OX40 agonist ivuxolimab. The CDR3 reads CASSSGSYEQYF. The CDR3 DNA sequence: TGTGCCAGCAGCTCAGGCTCGTACGAGCAGTACTTC. The whole variable domain, remainder taken from reference TRBV11-3 and TRBJ2-7, is EAGVVQSPRYKIIEKKQPVAFWCNPISGHNTLYWYLQNLGQGPELLIRYENEEAVDDSQLPKDRFSAERLKGVDSTLKIQPAELGDSAVYLCASSSGSYEQYFGPGTRLTVT.